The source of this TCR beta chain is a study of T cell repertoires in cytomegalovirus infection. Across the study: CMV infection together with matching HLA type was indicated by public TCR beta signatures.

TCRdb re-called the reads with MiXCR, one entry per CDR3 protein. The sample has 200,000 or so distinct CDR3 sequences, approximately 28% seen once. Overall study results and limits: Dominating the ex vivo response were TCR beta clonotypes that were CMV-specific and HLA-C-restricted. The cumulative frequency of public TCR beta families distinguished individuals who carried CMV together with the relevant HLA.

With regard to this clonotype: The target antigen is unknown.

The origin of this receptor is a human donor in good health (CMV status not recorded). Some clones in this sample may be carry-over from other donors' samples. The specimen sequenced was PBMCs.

The CDR3 sequence is CASSTTGGEQYF. In DNA, the CDR3 is TGTGCCAGCAGCACCACAGGGGGCGAGCAGTACTTC. This sequence joins TRBV7-6 and TRBJ2-7; 8 nucleotides line up with TRBD1. Germline-derived CDR1 and CDR2 are SGHVS and FNYEAQ. The V and J ends lost 5 bases and 6 bases, in that order; junction bases with no gene match: 3. There are 12 residues in the CDR3.